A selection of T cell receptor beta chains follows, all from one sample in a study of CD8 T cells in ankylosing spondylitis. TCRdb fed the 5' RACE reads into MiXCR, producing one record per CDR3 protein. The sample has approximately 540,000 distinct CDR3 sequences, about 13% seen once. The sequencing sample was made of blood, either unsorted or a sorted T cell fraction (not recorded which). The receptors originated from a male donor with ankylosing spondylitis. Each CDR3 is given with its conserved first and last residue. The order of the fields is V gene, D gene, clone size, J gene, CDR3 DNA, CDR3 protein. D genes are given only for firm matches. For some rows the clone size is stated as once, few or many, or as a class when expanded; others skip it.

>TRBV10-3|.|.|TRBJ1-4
TGTGCGGCAAACGGTGGCGCTAATGAAAAACTGTTTTTT
CAANGGANEKLFF
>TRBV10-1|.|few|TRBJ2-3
TGCGCCAGCAGTGAGATCGGGGGCAGCACAGATACGCAGTATTTT
CASSEIGGSTDTQYF
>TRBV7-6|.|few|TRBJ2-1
TGTGCCAGCAGCTTAGATGGAATAACCTACAATGAGCAGTTCTTC
CASSLDGITYNEQFF
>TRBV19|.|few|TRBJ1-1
TGTGCCAGTAAGACAGGAGCCGGGAACACTGAAGCTTTCTTT
CASKTGAGNTEAFF
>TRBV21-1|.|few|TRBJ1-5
TGTGCCAGCAGCACTGGGTCTGGAGGCAATCAGCCCCAGCATTTT
CASSTGSGGNQPQHF
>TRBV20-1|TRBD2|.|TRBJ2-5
TGCAGTGCTAACCGTGAGACGACTAGCGGGGCCCAAGAGACCCAGTACTTC
CSANRETTSGAQETQYF
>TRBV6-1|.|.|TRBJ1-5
TGTGCCAGCAGCCCAGTCAAGACAGGACCGGATCAGCCCCAGCATTTT
CASSPVKTGPDQPQHF
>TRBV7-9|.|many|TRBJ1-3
TGTGCCAGTTACAGGCCCCCCGAAAACACCATATATTTT
CASYRPPENTIYF
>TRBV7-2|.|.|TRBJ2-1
TGTGCCAGCAGCTTAGCGGGAGCCGCCTACAATGAGCAGTTCTTC
CASSLAGAAYNEQFF
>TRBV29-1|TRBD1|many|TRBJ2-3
TGCAGCGTTGAAGATCGGACAGGGGGTCCAGATACGCAGTATTTT
CSVEDRTGGPDTQYF
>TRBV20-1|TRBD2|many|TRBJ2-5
TGCAGTGCTTTAACGGGAGGGCAAGAGACCCAGTACTTC
CSALTGGQETQYF
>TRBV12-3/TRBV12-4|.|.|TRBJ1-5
TGTGCCAGCAGTTTTGAGACATACAATCAGCCCCAGCATTTT
CASSFETYNQPQHF
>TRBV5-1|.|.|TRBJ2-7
TGCGCCAGCAGCTTGGTAGACCGCATCTCCTACGAGCAGTACTTC
CASSLVDRISYEQYF
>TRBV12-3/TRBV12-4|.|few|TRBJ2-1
TGTGCCAGCAGCCGACCTCCGGCCAATGAGCAGTTCTTC
CASSRPPANEQFF
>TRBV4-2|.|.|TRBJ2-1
TGTGCCAGCAGCCAGGAGATGGGCCTCCGCGGCGATGAGCAGTTCTTC
CASSQEMGLRGDEQFF
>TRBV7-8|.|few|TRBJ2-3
TGTGCCAGCAGCTCCCTCGGTATAGGCGGGGAGGCAGATACGCAGTATTTT
CASSSLGIGGEADTQYF
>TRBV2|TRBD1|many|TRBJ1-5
TGTGCCAGCAGTGAAGCGACAGGGTGGGAGTCCCAGCATTTT
CASSEATGWESQHF
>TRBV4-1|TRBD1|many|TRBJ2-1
TGCGCCAGCAGCCAAGATAGGCCCAGGGGGCTTAATGAGCAGTTCTTC
CASSQDRPRGLNEQFF
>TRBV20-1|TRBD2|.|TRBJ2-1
TGCAGTGCCAGGACTAGCGGGAGCTATGAGCAGTTCTTC
CSARTSGSYEQFF
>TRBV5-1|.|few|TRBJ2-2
TGCGCCAGCAGCTTGCCCGGCAGGGGGGTGAACACCGGGGAGCTGTTTTTT
CASSLPGRGVNTGELFF
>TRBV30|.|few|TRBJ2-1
TGTGCCTGGAGCCTCTATGGGGGTGGTGATGAGCAGTTCTTC
CAWSLYGGGDEQFF
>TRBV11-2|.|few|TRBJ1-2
TGTGCCAGCAGCGCGCCACAGTATGGCTACACCTTC
CASSAPQYGYTF
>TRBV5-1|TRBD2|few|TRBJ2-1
TGCGCCAGCAGCCTCCTAGCGGAAGACAATGAGCAGTTCTTC
CASSLLAEDNEQFF
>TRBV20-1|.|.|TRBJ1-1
TGCAGTGCTACGACCGGGCCCTTATGGTTCTTT
CSATTGPLWFF
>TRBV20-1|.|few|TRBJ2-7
TGCAGTGCTCGGCGAACCTACGAGCAGTACTTC
CSARRTYEQYF
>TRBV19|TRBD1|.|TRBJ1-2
TGTGCCAGCCGGGCCAGGGGGGTGGATGGCTACACCTTC
CASRARGVDGYTF
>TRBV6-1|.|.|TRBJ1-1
TGTGCCAGCAGACGACCGGGGAACACTGAAGCTTTCTTT
CASRRPGNTEAFF
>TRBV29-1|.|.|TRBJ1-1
TGCAGCGTTGAAGAGGGAAGGAACACTGAAGCTTTCTTT
CSVEEGRNTEAFF
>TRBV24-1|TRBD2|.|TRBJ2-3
TGTGCCACCAGTGATTTGACTAGCGGGAGGTCTTACGGTACGCAGTATTTT
CATSDLTSGRSYGTQYF
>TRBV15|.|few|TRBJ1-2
TGTGCCACCAGCTCTCGGTCCCCCACATATAGAGGCTACACCTTC
CATSSRSPTYRGYTF
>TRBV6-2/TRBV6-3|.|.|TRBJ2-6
TGTGCCAGCAGTTACACCCTCGCGGGGCTCCTGACTTTC
CASSYTLAGLLTF